This T cell receptor (beta chain) was obtained from a study of blood T cell repertoires in COVID-19. Across the whole study: Acute and convalescent COVID-19 samples came from the United States, Italy and Spain.

The sample holds one count of this clone. All enrollees were roughly 18 to 89 years old and from 20 to 30 US areas. Which cohort a participant joined came from the clinical history participants gave. Generated by immunoSEQ multiplex PCR, the TCRdb table keeps only in-frame clones and is missing some. The sample holds hundreds of thousands of clones, approximately 86% seen once. The germline gives CDR1 DFQATT, CDR2 SNEGSKA (reference sequence). The V end was cut by 3 bases, the J end by 4 bases, with 21 bases between. The CDR3 loop spans 16 amino acids. Sequenced material: PBMCs or T cells enriched from blood (not recorded which). This rearrangement joins TRBV20-1 to TRBJ1-1; D remains ambiguous. The sequence derives from a woman in her forties with acute COVID-19. The CDR3 DNA follows: TGCAGTGCTAGTCAAGTGGCCGGCCTTGGGCGCACTGAAGCTTTCTTT. Amino acid sequence: CSASQVAGLGRTEAFF.